Following are 8 T cell receptor beta chains from one sample sequenced in a study of T cells after yellow fever vaccination. Using its own MiXCR run on the 5' RACE reads, TCRdb lists one record per CDR3 protein. The sample has almost 600,000 distinct CDR3 sequences; roughly 13% are singletons. Material: PBMCs, obtained on the day of the yellow fever booster vaccination. The receptors stem from a man in his thirties or forties who received the YFV17D yellow fever vaccine.

V usage is TRBV28 and J usage is TRBJ2-6; 12 nucleotides line up with TRBD1. CDR1 and CDR2 (germline): MDHEN, SYDVKM. J was trimmed by 4 bases and V by 8 bases; bases with no gene match: 6. This CDR3 spans 16 amino acids. The CDR3 coding sequence is TGTGCCAGCCGGGACAGGGGGCTGTCAGGGGCCAACGTCCTGACTTTC. Its protein is CASRDRGLSGANVLTF.

This clonotype was observed a handful of times. CDR3 residues: CASSSRGTGGEAFF. In DNA form, the CDR3 reads TGTGCCAGCAGCTCGCGTGGGACAGGGGGCGAAGCTTTCTTT. This chain connects TRBV11-3 to TRBJ1-1, with TRBD1 identical over 12 bases. The CDR3 has 14 amino acids. Per germline, CDR1 SGHNT and CDR2 YENEEA. Trimming at V came to 4 bases and at J to 8 bases, leaving 5 bases not matched to a gene.

The chain uses TRBV29-1 and TRBJ1-1; D ambiguous. Germline values: CDR1 SQVTM, CDR2 ANQGSEA. The length of the CDR3 is 11 residues. V lost 4 bases and J 0 bases, leaving 3 bases between the germline ends. The CDR3 coding sequence is TGCAGCGTTGGTCTGAACACTGAAGCTTTCTTT. Translating it yields CSVGLNTEAFF. The full variable domain, completed using reference TRBV29-1 and TRBJ1-1, is SAVISQKPSRDICQRGTSLTIQCQVDSQVTMMFWYRQQPGQSLTLIATANQGSEATYESGFVIDKFPISRPNLTFSTLTVSNMSPEDSSIYLCSVGLNTEAFFGQGTRLTVV.

The chain joins TRBV5-1 to TRBJ2-7; possibly TRBD1 or TRBD2 for D (5 bases each). The CDR3 runs 14 residues. The germline V and J ends were trimmed by 2 bases and 3 bases, with 12 bases remaining between them. Germline-derived CDR1 and CDR2 are SGHRS and YFSETQ. The CDR3 reads CASSFGTAIYEQYF. CDR3 coding DNA: TGCGCCAGCAGCTTCGGGACCGCCATCTACGAGCAGTACTTC. The entire variable domain, with the rest obtained from reference TRBV5-1 and TRBJ2-7, is as follows: KAGVTQTPRYLIKTRGQQVTLSCSPISGHRSVSWYQQTPGQGLQFLFEYFSETQRNKGNFPGRFSGRQFSNSRSEMNVSTLELGDSALYLCASSFGTAIYEQYFGPGTRLTVT.

The chain has TRBV5-1 and TRBJ2-3; 7 bases line up with TRBD2. V trimming: 2 bases; J trimming: 4 bases; junction bases outside the gene matches: 7. This CDR3 region has 15 residues. Germline CDR1 is SGHRS and CDR2 is YFSETQ. The CDR3 nucleotides are TGCGCCAGCAGCTTTGCGGCGGGAGTCCCAGATACGCAGTATTTT. Its translation: CASSFAAGVPDTQYF.

This clonotype was seen a handful of times. The genes are TRBV20-1 and TRBJ2-7; D is undetermined. Looked up from germline, CDR1 is DFQATT and CDR2 is SNEGSKA (reference sequence). This CDR3 comprises 12 residues. The V and J ends lost 0 bases and 6 bases respectively, with 9 bases between them. CDR3 loop: CSARDRLGEQYF. The CDR3 coding sequence is TGCAGTGCTAGAGATCGCCTCGGCGAGCAGTACTTC.

This clonotype was counted between two and nine times. This rearrangement joins TRBV10-1 to TRBJ2-7; 11 bases match TRBD2. The germline CDR1 and CDR2 sequences are WNHNN and SYGVQD (reference sequence). The CDR3 spans 13 residues. Trimming took 6 bases from V and 9 from J; bases not matched to a gene: 7. The CDR3 coding sequence is TGCGCCAGCAGCTCCGGGACTAGCGGATTGCAGTACTTC. This sequence encodes CASSSGTSGLQYF.

This clonotype has only a few counts. The chain joins TRBV5-1 to TRBJ1-2; D may be TRBD1 (6 bases). Germline V gives CDR1 SGHRS, CDR2 YFSETQ. The CDR3 extends over 13 amino acids. Trimming removed 3 bases at V and 2 bases at J, with 8 bases between. CDR3 bases: TGCGCCAGCAGCTGGACAGCAAACTATGGCTACACCTTC. This codes for CASSWTANYGYTF.